Sequencing of this T cell receptor (beta chain) was carried out in a study of cytomegalovirus exposure and HLA in healthy donors. As concerns this clone: No antigen is known for it.

It was with 60 Vbeta and 13 Jbeta primers that the PCR ran. Sequencing used immunoSEQ multiplex PCR; TCRdb keeps in-frame clones, though not all of them. This table holds around 190,000 clones, approximately 77% found once. The V end lost 1 base, the J end lost 5 bases, and 14 bases lay between the germline ends. The V gene's germline CDR1 is SGHTA and CDR2 FQGNSA. The CDR3 is made up of 15 amino acids. Healthy bone marrow donors supplied every sample. Study conclusions and caveats: Reports credit the classifier with highly specific, highly sensitive diagnosis of cytomegalovirus status. The majority of CMV-associated TCR beta chains were reported as apparently HLA-restricted in a later analysis.

This sequence joins TRBV7-2 and TRBJ2-5, with D perhaps TRBD2 (6 bases). The receptor was isolated from a man aged 35-49 years in good health and CMV-seropositive. Sequenced input: PBMCs. Written as DNA, the CDR3 is TGTGCCAGCAGCTTAGATGGCGGGATCGTGGAGACCCAGTACTTC. It encodes CASSLDGGIVETQYF. Together with reference TRBV7-2 and TRBJ2-5, the CDR3 gives the full variable domain: GAGVSQSPSNKVTEKGKDVELRCDPISGHTALYWYRQSLGQGLEFLIYFQGNSAPDKSGLPSDRFSAERTGGSVSTLTIQRTQQEDSAVYLCASSLDGGIVETQYFGPGTRLLVL.